The rows below give T cell receptor beta chains drawn from one sample of a study of early T cells in non-severe SARS-CoV-2 infection. TCRdb processed the 5' RACE reads anew with MiXCR; each CDR3 protein has one entry. The data contain about 69,000 distinct CDR3 sequences, about 9.4% of them seen just once; the ten biggest clones take up roughly 6%. The sequenced material came from whole blood. Receptors were obtained from an adult who was a healthcare worker with PCR-confirmed SARS-CoV-2 infection or an uninfected control (not recorded which). Both conserved end residues are part of each CDR3. Each record gives: J gene, D gene, clone size, V gene, CDR3 protein, CDR3 DNA. D genes are given only for firm matches. Clone size, where shown, is once, few, many, or a class for clones that have expanded.

>TRBJ2-7|NA|NA|TRBV20-1
CSARDRGAYEQYF
TGCAGTGCTCGGGACCGGGGCGCGTACGAGCAGTACTTC
>TRBJ1-5|NA|few|TRBV10-3
CAIRASDNQPQHF
TGTGCCATCAGGGCATCGGACAATCAGCCCCAGCATTTT
>TRBJ1-5|TRBD1|NA|TRBV30
CALDRGLNQPQHF
TGTGCCTTGGACAGGGGGCTCAATCAGCCCCAGCATTTT
>TRBJ2-1|TRBD1|NA|TRBV7-8
CATGQGLGNEQFF
TGTGCCACCGGACAGGGGTTGGGTAATGAGCAGTTCTTC
>TRBJ2-7|TRBD2|NA|TRBV13
CASSPTSGTRYEQYF
TGTGCCAGCAGCCCCACCTCCGGGACTAGGTACGAGCAGTACTTC
>TRBJ2-4|NA|many|TRBV4-2
CASSQITGVDKNIQYF
TGTGCCAGCAGCCAAATAACTGGAGTTGACAAAAACATTCAGTACTTC
>TRBJ1-6|NA|NA|TRBV30
CAWGNRDNSPLHF
TGTGCCTGGGGGAACAGGGATAATTCACCCCTCCACTTT
>TRBJ2-1|TRBD2|NA|TRBV15
CATSRDRGLVFF
TGTGCCACCAGCAGAGATCGGGGACTAGTGTTCTTC
>TRBJ2-7|NA|many|TRBV19
CASSIAGVSSYEQYF
TGTGCCAGTAGTATAGCAGGAGTCAGCTCCTACGAGCAGTACTTC
>TRBJ2-1|NA|few|TRBV7-2
CASSPEPAHSYNEQFF
TGTGCCAGCAGCCCAGAACCGGCACACTCCTACAATGAGCAGTTCTTC
>TRBJ2-7|NA|many|TRBV19
CASSDRQLSYEQYF
TGTGCCAGTAGTGACAGGCAACTCTCCTACGAGCAGTACTTC
>TRBJ2-3|TRBD2|few|TRBV20-1
CSAVSGGASDTQYF
TGCAGTGCGGTTAGCGGGGGGGCGTCAGATACGCAGTATTTT
>TRBJ1-2|NA|many|TRBV29-1
CSVEVRDGGYGYTF
TGCAGCGTTGAAGTCCGGGACGGCGGCTATGGCTACACCTTC
>TRBJ1-5|NA|many|TRBV5-5
CASSWTFRKVENQPQHF
TGTGCCAGCAGCTGGACATTTCGGAAGGTAGAAAATCAGCCCCAGCATTTT
>TRBJ2-7|TRBD1|NA|TRBV11-2
CASSFSGQGSYEQYF
TGTGCCAGCAGCTTCTCCGGACAGGGGTCCTACGAGCAGTACTTC